Each of the 14 T cell receptor beta chains below was sequenced from the same sample in a study of blood T cell repertoires in COVID-19. Data came from immunoSEQ multiplex PCR; TCRdb stores just in-frame clones and leaves some out. Found here are 75,000 to 90,000 clones, roughly 88% of them singletons; the top ten hold 6.5% to 8.5%. Sequences were obtained from peripheral blood. The receptors stem from a man younger than 35 with COVID-19, enrolled during active disease.

The genes are TRBV3-1 (or the pseudogene TRBV3-2) and TRBJ1-2; 7 bases agree with TRBD1. The CDR3 loop spans 14 amino acids. The ends lost 1 base at V and 7 bases at J; junction bases unmatched: 6. Germline CDR1 is LGHDT and CDR2 is YNNKEL (reference sequence). The CDR3 is CASSQAGTDGGYTF. The CDR3 coding sequence is TGTGCCAGCAGCCAAGCCGGGACAGATGGTGGCTACACCTTC.

The chain has TRBV28 and TRBJ1-2, with 8 bases fitting TRBD1. J was trimmed by 8 bases and V by 5 bases; bases with no gene match: 16. Germline-derived CDR1 and CDR2 are MDHEN and SYDVKM. The CDR3 contains 16 residues. CDR3 DNA: TGTGCCAGCAGTACCCTCCGCCCAGGGGGCTCGCGGGGCTACACCTTC. It codes for CASSTLRPGGSRGYTF.

CDR3 region: CASPTYLGLGSGELFF. The CDR3 region has the DNA TGTGCCAGCCCGACCTATTTGGGACTTGGATCCGGGGAGCTGTTTTTT. The chain is built from TRBV7-9 and TRBJ2-2, with a weak D call TRBD2 (6 bases). V gave up 8 bases and J gave up 6 bases, with 22 bases separating them. Germline CDR1 reads SEHNR; CDR2 reads FQNEAQ (reference sequence). CDR3 size: 16 residues.

CDR3 sequence reads: CAWGLYPRGNTEAFF. In nucleotides, the CDR3 is TGTGCCTGGGGCCTATATCCCAGGGGGAACACTGAAGCTTTCTTT. V and J are TRBV30 and TRBJ1-1; a possible D gene is TRBD1 (6 bases). CDR3 size: 15 residues. V was pared by 5 bases and J by 1 base, with 17 bases between. The germline V gene has CDR1 GTSNPN and CDR2 SVGIG (reference sequence).

J is TRBJ1-2 and V is TRBV7-5; TRBD1, the table's D call, was not compared with the DNA. TRBV7-5 is annotated as a pseudogene. There are 13 residues in the CDR3. The CDR3 DNA reads as TGTGCCAGAAGCTTTATGGGGCTCTATGGCTACACCTTC. It encodes CARSFMGLYGYTF.

In its sample, this clone ranks as medium-sized. The V gene is TRBV19, the J gene TRBJ2-7, with D possibly being TRBD1 (7 bases). From germline, CDR1 is LNHDA and CDR2 SQIVND (reference sequence). The CDR3 length is 14 residues. The V and J ends lost 5 bases and 5 bases respectively, with 16 bases between them. The chain's CDR3 is CASSSEGDSNEQYF. DNA of the CDR3: TGTGCCAGTAGTTCGGAGGGGGACAGTAACGAGCAGTACTTC.

V usage is TRBV6-5 and J usage is TRBJ1-2; D uncertain. Trimming shortened V by 7 bases and J by 5 bases, and 14 bases separated the two germline ends. CDR3 size: 13 residues. CDR1 and CDR2 from the germline V gene are MNHEY and SVGAGI. CDR3 nucleotide sequence: TGTGCCAGCACCGTACAGTATACTTATGGCTACACCTTC. This translates into CASTVQYTYGYTF.

The V call is TRBV4-1, the J call TRBJ2-3, with 12 bases matching TRBD1. This CDR3 region has 17 residues. With 3 bases clipped from V and 3 bases from J, the junction kept 7 bases outside the gene matches. Germline CDR1 is MGHRA and CDR2 is YSYEKL. CDR3: CASSQWDRGRETDTQYF. The CDR3 DNA follows: TGCGCCAGCAGCCAGTGGGACAGGGGGCGAGAAACAGATACGCAGTATTTT.

DNA for the CDR3: TGTGCCACCAGCGTGGGAAAGGGGAACTTATATGGCTACACCTTC. This codes for CATSVGKGNLYGYTF. The rearrangement joins TRBV15 to TRBJ1-2, with a weak D call TRBD1 (5 bases). The germline V and J ends were trimmed by 5 bases and 5 bases, with 18 bases remaining between them. The CDR3 covers 15 residues. Germline lookup yields CDR1 LNHNV and CDR2 YYDKDF (reference sequence).

The chain combines TRBV19 with TRBJ2-1, with 8 bases fitting TRBD2. This CDR3 is 14 amino acids long. Germline V gives CDR1 LNHDA, CDR2 SQIVND (reference sequence). V dropped 5 bases and J dropped 3; count of bases not matched to a gene: 3. The DNA for the CDR3 is TGTGCCAGTAGTTCCGGGACTAGCTACAATGAGCAGTTCTTC. This translates into CASSSGTSYNEQFF.

The chain's CDR3 is CASSEDGRDFTDTQYF. The CDR3 DNA reads TGTGCCAGCAGTGAAGATGGGCGGGACTTCACAGATACGCAGTATTTT. V usage is TRBV2 and J usage is TRBJ2-3; possible D gene TRBD2, 6 bases. The V gene lost 1 base and the J gene lost 2 bases, with 13 bases spanning the gap. The germline CDR1 and CDR2 sequences are SNHLY and FYNNEI. The CDR3 consists of 16 residues.

This chain connects TRBV24-1 to TRBJ2-7; 7 bases match TRBD2. The CDR3 covers 15 residues. Trimming removed 4 bases from V and 3 bases from J; junction bases left unmatched: 8. Germline lookup yields CDR1 KGHDR and CDR2 SFDVKD. The chain's CDR3 is CATSDPLAGDYEQYF. The CDR3 coding sequence is TGTGCCACCAGTGACCCCCTCGCGGGAGACTACGAGCAGTACTTC.

The chain recombines TRBV3-1 (or the pseudogene TRBV3-2) with TRBJ2-3; 13 bases match TRBD2. In germline, CDR1 is LGHDT, CDR2 YNNKEL (reference sequence). The CDR3 spans 16 residues. V lost 6 bases, J lost 1 base, and 4 bases stayed unmatched. CDR3 sequence (DNA): TGTGCCAGCAGTGTAGGACTAGCGGGAGGCACAGATACGCAGTATTTT. As protein: CASSVGLAGGTDTQYF.

A remark on this clone: Germline is not matched at one junction end, which may reflect a read error. As DNA, the CDR3 is TGTGCCAGCAGTTACTCGGGAGTAAGCATAGATACGCAGTATTTT. This translates into CASSYSGVSIDTQYF. This chain connects TRBV6-2 or TRBV6-3 to TRBJ2-3, with a weak D call TRBD2 (5 bases). This CDR3 is 15 amino acids long. Germline loops: CDR1 MNHEY, CDR2 SVGEGT.